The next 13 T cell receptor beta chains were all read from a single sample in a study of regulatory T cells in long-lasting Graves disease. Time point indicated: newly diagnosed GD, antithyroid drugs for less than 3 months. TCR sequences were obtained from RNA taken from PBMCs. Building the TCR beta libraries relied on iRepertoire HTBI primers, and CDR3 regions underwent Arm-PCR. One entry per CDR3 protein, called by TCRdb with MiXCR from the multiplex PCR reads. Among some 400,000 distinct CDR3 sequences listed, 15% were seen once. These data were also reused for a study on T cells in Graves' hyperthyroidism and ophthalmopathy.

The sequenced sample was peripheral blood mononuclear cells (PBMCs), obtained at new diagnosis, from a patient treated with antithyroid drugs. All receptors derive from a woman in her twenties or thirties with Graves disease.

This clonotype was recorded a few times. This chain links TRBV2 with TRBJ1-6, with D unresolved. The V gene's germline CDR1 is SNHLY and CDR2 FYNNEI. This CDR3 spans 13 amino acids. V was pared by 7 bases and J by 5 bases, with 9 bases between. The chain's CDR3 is CASIQRDNSPLHF. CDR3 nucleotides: TGTGCCAGCATCCAGAGGGATAATTCACCCCTCCACTTT.

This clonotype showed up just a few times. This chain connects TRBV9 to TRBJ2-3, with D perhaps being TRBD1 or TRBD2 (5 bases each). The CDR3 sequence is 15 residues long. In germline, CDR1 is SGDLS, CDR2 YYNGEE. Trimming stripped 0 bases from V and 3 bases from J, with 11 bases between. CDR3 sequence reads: CASSVVGERTDTQYF. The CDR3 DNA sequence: TGTGCCAGCAGCGTAGTAGGGGAGAGGACAGATACGCAGTATTTT.

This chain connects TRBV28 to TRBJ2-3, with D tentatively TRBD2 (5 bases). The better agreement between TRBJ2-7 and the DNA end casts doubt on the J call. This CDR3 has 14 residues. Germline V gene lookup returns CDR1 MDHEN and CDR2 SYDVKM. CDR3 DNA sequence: TGTGCCAGCACCACCCTGGACTCTTTTCACGAGCAGTACTTC. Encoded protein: CASTTLDSFHEQYF.

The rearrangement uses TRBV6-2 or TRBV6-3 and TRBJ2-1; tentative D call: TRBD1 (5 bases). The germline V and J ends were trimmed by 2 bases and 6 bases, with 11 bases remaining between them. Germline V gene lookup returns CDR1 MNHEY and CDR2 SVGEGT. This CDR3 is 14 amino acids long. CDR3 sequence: CASSYVDNSNEQFF. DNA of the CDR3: TGTGCCAGCAGTTACGTGGACAACTCCAATGAGCAGTTCTTC.

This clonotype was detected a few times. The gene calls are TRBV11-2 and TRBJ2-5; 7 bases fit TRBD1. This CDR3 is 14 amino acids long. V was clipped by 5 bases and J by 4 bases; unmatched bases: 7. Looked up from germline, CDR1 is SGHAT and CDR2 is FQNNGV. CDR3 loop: CASSQGGQPETQYF. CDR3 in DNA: TGTGCCAGCAGCCAAGGGGGACAGCCAGAGACCCAGTACTTC.

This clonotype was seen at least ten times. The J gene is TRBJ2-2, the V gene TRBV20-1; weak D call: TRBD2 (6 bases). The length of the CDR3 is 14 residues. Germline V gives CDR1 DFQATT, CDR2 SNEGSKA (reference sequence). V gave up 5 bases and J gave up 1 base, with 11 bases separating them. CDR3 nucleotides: TGCAGTGCTTGGGCGGGGAGGAACACCGGGGAGCTGTTTTTT. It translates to CSAWAGRNTGELFF.

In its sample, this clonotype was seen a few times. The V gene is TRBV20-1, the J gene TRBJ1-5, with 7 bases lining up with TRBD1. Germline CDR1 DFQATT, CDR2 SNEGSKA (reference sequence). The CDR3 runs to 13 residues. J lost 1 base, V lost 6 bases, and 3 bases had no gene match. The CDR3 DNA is TGCAGTGCGATGACAGGGAGCAATCAGCCCCAGCATTTT. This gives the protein CSAMTGSNQPQHF.

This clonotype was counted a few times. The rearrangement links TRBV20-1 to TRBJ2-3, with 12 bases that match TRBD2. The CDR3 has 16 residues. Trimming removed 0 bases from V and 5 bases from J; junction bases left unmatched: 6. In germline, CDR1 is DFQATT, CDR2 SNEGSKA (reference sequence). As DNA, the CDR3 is TGCAGTGCTAGAGACCTACTAGCGGGAGGTGGAGATACGCAGTATTTT. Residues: CSARDLLAGGGDTQYF.

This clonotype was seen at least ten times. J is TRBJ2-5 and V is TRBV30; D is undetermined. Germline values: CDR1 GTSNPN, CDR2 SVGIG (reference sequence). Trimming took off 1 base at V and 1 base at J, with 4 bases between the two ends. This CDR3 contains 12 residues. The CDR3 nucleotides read TGTGCCTGGAGTGGTAGCCAAGAGACCCAGTACTTC. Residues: CAWSGSQETQYF.

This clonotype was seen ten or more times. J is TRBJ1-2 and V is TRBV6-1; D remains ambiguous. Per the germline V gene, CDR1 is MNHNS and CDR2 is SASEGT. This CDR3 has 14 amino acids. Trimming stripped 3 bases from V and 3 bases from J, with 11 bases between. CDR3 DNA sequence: TGTGCCAGCAGTGATTGGCGCTTAGACTATGGCTACACCTTC. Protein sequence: CASSDWRLDYGYTF.

CDR3 DNA: TGCGCCAGCAGTCCTGCAGCTGGCTACACCTTC. It translates to CASSPAAGYTF. The chain joins TRBV10-2 to TRBJ1-2; D call uncertain. The ends were cut back, 5 bases at V and 7 bases at J, with 8 bases in the middle. The CDR3 totals 11 residues. Germline CDR1 and CDR2: WSHSY and SAAADI.

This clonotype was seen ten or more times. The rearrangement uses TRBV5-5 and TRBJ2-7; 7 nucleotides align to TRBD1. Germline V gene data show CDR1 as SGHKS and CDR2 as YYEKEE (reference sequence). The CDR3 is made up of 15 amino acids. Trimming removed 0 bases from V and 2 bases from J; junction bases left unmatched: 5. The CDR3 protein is CASSLGGTVPYEQYF. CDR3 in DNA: TGTGCCAGCAGCTTGGGTGGGACAGTTCCCTACGAGCAGTACTTC.

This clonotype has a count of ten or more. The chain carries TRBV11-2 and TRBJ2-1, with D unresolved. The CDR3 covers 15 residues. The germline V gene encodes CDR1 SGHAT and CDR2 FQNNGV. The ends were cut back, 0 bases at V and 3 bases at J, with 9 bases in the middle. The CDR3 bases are TGTGCCAGCAGCTTAGAGCCTGGCGACTACAATGAGCAGTTCTTC. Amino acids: CASSLEPGDYNEQFF.